This T cell receptor beta chain was recovered during a study of CD8+CD57+ T cells in acquired aplastic anemia. Study context: Across the sorted CD4+ and CD8+ cells, DNA amounts averaged around 3.2 ug. Healthy donor sequencing depth: some 10 million CD4+, roughly 11 million CD8+ reads. Points from the study as a whole: CD8+ Simpson's diversity did not differ significantly between patients and controls. A set of around 30 CD8+ CDR3 sequences was shared between patients and controls, and these sequences appeared highly expressed in patients.

This clonotype was picked up many times. Its antigen is unknown. CDR1 is SGHRS, CDR2 YFSETQ, per germline. This CDR3 is built from 13 residues. V was pared by 4 bases and J by 2 bases, with 10 bases between. Genomic DNA, serving as template, underwent TCR beta VDJ and CDR3 profiling. TCRdb re-called the reads through MiXCR, storing one row per CDR3 protein. In the table there are about 170,000 distinct CDR3 sequences, roughly 48% of which are singletons. The chain recombines TRBV5-1 with TRBJ2-7, with D possibly matching TRBD2 (5 bases). This TCR was recovered from a human donor in good health. Sequencing was performed on sorted CD4+, CD8+, or CD8+CD57+ T cells (not recorded which) from PBMCs. The CDR3 nucleotides are TGCGCCAGCAGCGCCGGGATTGCCTACGAGCAGTACTTC. This translates into CASSAGIAYEQYF.